The TCR beta chain under discussion was sequenced for a study of patients and donors after allogeneic stem cell transplantation. TCRdb independently ran MiXCR on the RT-PCR reads; one entry per CDR3 protein. The sample contains approximately 170,000 distinct CDR3 sequences, about a quarter of which appear only once. The sequenced sample consisted of blood, either unsorted or a sorted T cell fraction (not recorded which). The TCR comes from a human donor who was either an allogeneic HSCT recipient or a stem cell or donor lymphocyte infusion donor (not recorded which). It is not recorded whose cells these are; they may come from a transplant donor.

The CDR3: CASSIRINEQFF. CDR3 coding DNA: TGCGCCAGCTCCATACGTATCAATGAGCAGTTCTTC. The chain has TRBV5-1 and TRBJ2-1; D unresolved. The CDR3 covers 12 residues. V gave up 7 bases and J gave up 6 bases, with 11 bases separating them. Germline CDR1 is SGHRS and CDR2 is YFSETQ.